The 16 T cell receptor beta chains in this list originate from one sample, sequenced in a study of blood T cell repertoires in COVID-19. TCRdb keeps only in-frame clones here, not all; method: immunoSEQ multiplex PCR. Of hundreds of thousands of clones in the sample, roughly nine tenths are singletons; the top ten hold roughly 1%. The sequencing input was PBMCs or T cells enriched from blood (not recorded which). Receptor source: a man younger than 35 who had recovered from COVID-19.

This clone was observed once. This sequence joins TRBV3-1 (or the pseudogene TRBV3-2) and TRBJ2-3, with TRBD2 matching 7 bases. The V segment lost 7 bases and the J segment 7 bases; nucleotides outside the gene matches: 17. Germline V gene sequence: CDR1 LGHDT, CDR2 YNNKEL (reference sequence). The CDR3 has 16 amino acids. CDR3 DNA: TGTGCCAGCACCCCAATAGCGGGCACCAGCGTGTATACGCAGTATTTT. Residues: CASTPIAGTSVYTQYF.

The V and J genes are TRBV5-1 and TRBJ1-1, with D possibly being TRBD1 (5 bases). Germline CDR1 SGHRS, CDR2 YFSETQ. V shed 2 bases and J shed 4 bases, with 9 bases lying between them. The CDR3 sequence is 13 residues long. The CDR3 bases are TGCGCCAGCAGCTTCAAGGGGCTCACTGAAGCTTTCTTT. As protein: CASSFKGLTEAFF.

CDR3 region: CASVRGGGTIYF. CDR3 bases: TGTGCCAGCGTGCGCGGGGGGGGCACCATATATTTT. J is TRBJ1-3 and V is TRBV12-3 or TRBV12-4; maybe TRBD1 (5 bases). The CDR3 totals 12 residues. V was cut by 8 bases and J by 9 bases, with 14 bases left in between.

V and J are TRBV5-4 and TRBJ1-6; 9 positions agree with TRBD1. The length of the CDR3 is 17 residues. Losses at the gene ends were 4 bases for V and 8 bases for J; bases not matched to a gene: 13. Germline V lookup: CDR1 SGHNT, CDR2 YYREEE (reference sequence). The CDR3 DNA reads TGTGCCAGCAGCCTAGAGCCGGGACAGGGACGGTATTCACCCCTCCACTTT. Its translation is CASSLEPGQGRYSPLHF.

This clone came up once. The chain is built from TRBV7-8 and TRBJ1-2, with a tentative D call TRBD1 (6 bases). Deletions cut 5 bases from V and 6 bases from J, with 25 bases between. Germline lookup yields CDR1 SGHVS and CDR2 FQNEAQ. This CDR3 is 17 amino acids long. The CDR3 DNA reads as TGTGCCAGCAGCCCCCACGGTGGTCCAGGGGAAGACGATGGCTACACCTTC. It encodes CASSPHGGPGEDDGYTF.

This chain uses TRBV25-1 with TRBJ1-2, with D perhaps TRBD1 (5 bases). This CDR3 has 14 residues. Per germline, CDR1 MGHDK and CDR2 SYGVNS. V was cut by 3 bases and J by 6 bases, with 14 bases left in between. Here the CDR3 reads CASSDRGWGNGYTF. The CDR3 DNA sequence: TGTGCCAGCAGTGACCGGGGGTGGGGGAATGGCTACACCTTC.

This chain links TRBV28 with TRBJ2-7, with 8 nucleotides matching TRBD1. This CDR3 contains 13 residues. With V trimmed by 8 bases and J by 0 bases, 3 bases remained unmatched. Looked up from germline, CDR1 is MDHEN and CDR2 is SYDVKM. The CDR3 DNA reads TGTGCCAGCCATACAGGGGGCTCCTACGAGCAGTACTTC. Its protein is CASHTGGSYEQYF.

This chain uses TRBV27 with TRBJ2-7; 9 bases align to TRBD1. V lost 5 bases, J lost 5 bases, and 19 bases stayed unmatched. Germline V CDR1 and CDR2: MNHEY, SMNVEV (reference sequence). The CDR3 totals 18 residues. The CDR3 here is CASSQFGTGLLSLNEQYF. The DNA for the CDR3 is TGTGCCAGCAGTCAATTCGGGACAGGGCTCCTTTCTCTGAACGAGCAGTACTTC.

This clone appeared a single time. The chain has TRBV11-3 and TRBJ1-6; TRBD1 matches at 9 bases. The trim removed 3 bases at V and 9 bases at J, leaving 0 bases unmatched. This CDR3 comprises 13 residues. The germline V gene encodes CDR1 SGHNT and CDR2 YENEEA. The CDR3 spells CASSLTGGSPLHF. The CDR3 DNA reads as TGTGCCAGCAGCTTGACAGGGGGTTCACCCCTCCACTTT.

The chain is built from TRBV28 and TRBJ1-1, with 9 positions matching TRBD1. Germline V CDR1 and CDR2: MDHEN, SYDVKM. The trim removed 3 bases at V and 1 base at J, leaving 9 bases unmatched. The CDR3 spans 17 residues. Here the CDR3 DNA reads TGTGCCAGCAGTTTCCGCAACAGGGGGCTGGAGAACACTGAAGCTTTCTTT. This encodes CASSFRNRGLENTEAFF.

J is TRBJ2-3 and V is TRBV20-1; perhaps TRBD1 as D (6 bases). V was clipped by 7 bases and J by 4 bases, with 9 bases between them. CDR3 length equals 11 residues. Germline V gives CDR1 DFQATT, CDR2 SNEGSKA (reference sequence). CDR3 loop: CSGQDSDTQYF. DNA for the CDR3: TGCAGTGGACAGGACTCAGATACGCAGTATTTT.

The rearrangement links TRBV18 to TRBJ2-4; 7 bases agree with TRBD1. J gave up 0 bases and V 3 bases, and 2 bases lay outside the gene matches. CDR1 and CDR2 (germline): KGHSH, LQKENI. The CDR3 has 15 residues. CDR3 DNA sequence: TGTGCCAGCTCACCTACAGGGGTAGCCAAAAACATTCAGTACTTC. The encoded protein is CASSPTGVAKNIQYF. Based on the CDR3 plus reference TRBV18 and TRBJ2-4, the full variable domain is NAGVMQNPRHLVRRRGQEARLRCSPMKGHSHVYWYRQLPEEGLKFMVYLQKENIIDESGMPKERFSAEFPKEGPSILRIQQVVRGDSAAYFCASSPTGVAKNIQYFGAGTRLSVL.

The chain couples TRBV4-1 to TRBJ1-3; tentative D call: TRBD1 (5 bases). Germline V CDR1 and CDR2: MGHRA, YSYEKL. The V end lost 3 bases, the J end lost 3 bases, and 9 bases lay between the germline ends. The CDR3 loop spans 14 amino acids. CDR3 amino acids: CASSQEGLGNTIYF. DNA for the CDR3: TGCGCCAGCAGCCAGGAGGGGCTTGGAAACACCATATATTTT.

J is TRBJ1-1 and V is TRBV13, with D possibly being TRBD1 (5 bases). The germline V gene encodes CDR1 PRHDT and CDR2 FYEKMQ (reference sequence). V shed 5 bases and J shed 7 bases, with 26 bases lying between them. The CDR3 is 17 residues long. CDR3 region: CASSPHTGLGIEFEAFF. The DNA of the CDR3 is TGTGCCAGCAGCCCCCACACAGGACTAGGAATTGAGTTTGAAGCTTTCTTT.

The chain employs TRBV9 and TRBJ2-7; 14 bases fit TRBD2. Trimming removed 2 bases from V and 2 bases from J; junction bases left unmatched: 6. Germline-derived CDR1 and CDR2 are SGDLS and YYNGEE. The CDR3 covers 17 residues. The CDR3 sequence is CASSVEGLAGVTYEQYF. DNA of the CDR3: TGTGCCAGCAGCGTCGAGGGACTAGCGGGAGTAACCTACGAGCAGTACTTC.

The chain carries TRBV27 and TRBJ1-1; no clear D. Per the germline V gene, CDR1 is MNHEY and CDR2 is SMNVEV (reference sequence). V was clipped by 6 bases and J by 1 base, with 3 bases between them. The CDR3 totals 11 residues. The CDR3 DNA is TGTGCCAGCAGGAGGAACACTGAAGCTTTCTTT. It specifies CASRRNTEAFF.